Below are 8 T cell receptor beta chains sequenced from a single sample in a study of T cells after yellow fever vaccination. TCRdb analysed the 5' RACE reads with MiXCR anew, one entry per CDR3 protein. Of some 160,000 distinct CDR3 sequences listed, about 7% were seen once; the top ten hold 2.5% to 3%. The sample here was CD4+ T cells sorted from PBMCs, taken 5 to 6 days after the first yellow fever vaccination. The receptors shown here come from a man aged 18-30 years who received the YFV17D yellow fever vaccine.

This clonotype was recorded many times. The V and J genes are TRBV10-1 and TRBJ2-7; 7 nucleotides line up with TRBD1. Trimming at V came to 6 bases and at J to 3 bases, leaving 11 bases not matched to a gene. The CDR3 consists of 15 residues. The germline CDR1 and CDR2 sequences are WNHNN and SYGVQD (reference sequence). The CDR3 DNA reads TGCGCCAGCAGCCACTCCGGGACAGAAATCTACGAGCAGTACTTC. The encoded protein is CASSHSGTEIYEQYF.

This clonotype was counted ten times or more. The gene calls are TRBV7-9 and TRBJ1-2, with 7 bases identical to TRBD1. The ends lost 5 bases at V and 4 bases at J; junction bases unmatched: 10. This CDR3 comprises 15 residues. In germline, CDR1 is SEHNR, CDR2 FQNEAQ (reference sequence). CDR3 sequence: CASSRAGGEVYGYTF. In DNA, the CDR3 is TGTGCCAGCAGCCGTGCAGGGGGAGAGGTCTATGGCTACACCTTC.

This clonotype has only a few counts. The CDR3 DNA follows: TGTGCCAGCAGCTTAGTGGTAGGGGGCAGTCAGCCCCAGCATTTT. Translating gives CASSLVVGGSQPQHF. This chain uses TRBV7-2 with TRBJ1-5, with 7 bases lining up with TRBD1. The germline V gene has CDR1 SGHTA and CDR2 FQGNSA. Trimming cost V 1 base and J 6 bases; bases outside gene matches: 6. The CDR3 contains 15 residues.

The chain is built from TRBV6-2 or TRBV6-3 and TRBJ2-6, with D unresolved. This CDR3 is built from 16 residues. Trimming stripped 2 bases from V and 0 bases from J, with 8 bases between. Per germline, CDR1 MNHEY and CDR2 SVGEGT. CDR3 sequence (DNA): TGTGCCAGCAGTTACGACCGAGGCTCTGGGGCCAACGTCCTGACTTTC. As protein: CASSYDRGSGANVLTF.

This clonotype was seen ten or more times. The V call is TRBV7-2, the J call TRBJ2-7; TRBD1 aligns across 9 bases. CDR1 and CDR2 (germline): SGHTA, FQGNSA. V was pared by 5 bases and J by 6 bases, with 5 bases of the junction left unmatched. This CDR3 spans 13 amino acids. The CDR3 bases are TGTGCCAGCAGCCAGGACAGGGGAGGCGAGCAGTACGTC. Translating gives CASSQDRGGEQYV.

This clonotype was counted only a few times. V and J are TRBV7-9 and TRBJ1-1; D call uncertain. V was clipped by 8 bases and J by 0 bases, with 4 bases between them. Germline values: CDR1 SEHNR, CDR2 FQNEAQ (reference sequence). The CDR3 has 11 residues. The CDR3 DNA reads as TGTGCCAGCCAGATGAACACTGAAGCTTTCTTT. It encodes CASQMNTEAFF.

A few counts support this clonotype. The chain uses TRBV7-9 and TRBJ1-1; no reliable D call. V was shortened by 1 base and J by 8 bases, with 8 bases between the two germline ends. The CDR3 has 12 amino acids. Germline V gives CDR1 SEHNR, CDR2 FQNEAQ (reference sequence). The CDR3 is CASSLDRWEAFF. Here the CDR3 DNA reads TGTGCCAGCAGCTTAGATCGGTGGGAAGCTTTCTTT.

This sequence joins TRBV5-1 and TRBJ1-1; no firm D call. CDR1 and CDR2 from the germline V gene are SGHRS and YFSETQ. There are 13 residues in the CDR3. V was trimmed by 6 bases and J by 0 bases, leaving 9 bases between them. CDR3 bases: TGCGCCAGCATGCGGCAGGTGAACACTGAAGCTTTCTTT. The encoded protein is CASMRQVNTEAFF. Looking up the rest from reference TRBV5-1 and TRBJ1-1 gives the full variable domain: KAGVTQTPRYLIKTRGQQVTLSCSPISGHRSVSWYQQTPGQGLQFLFEYFSETQRNKGNFPGRFSGRQFSNSRSEMNVSTLELGDSALYLCASMRQVNTEAFFGQGTRLTVV.